Listed here is a single T cell receptor (beta chain). Repertoires were generated with immunoSEQ multiplex PCR, while TCRdb's copy carries only in-frame clones and drops some. Of around 200,000 clones detected, roughly 94% appear once; the ten largest clones hold about 1.5%. These data belong to a study of T cell responses to AZD1222 COVID-19 vaccine. The CDR3 has 12 amino acids. The V end lost 6 bases, the J end lost 4 bases, and 10 bases lay between the germline ends. Germline CDR1 WNHNN, CDR2 SYGVQD (reference sequence). The TCR comes from an adult who received the AZD1222 COVID-19 vaccine. The J gene is TRBJ2-7, the V gene TRBV10-1, with TRBD1 as a possible D gene (5 bases). The sample in question was peripheral blood, obtained 28 days after the second AZD1222 dose. In nucleotides, the CDR3 is TGCGCCAGCAGGGTCAGGGTATACGAGCAGTACTTC. Protein sequence: CASRVRVYEQYF.